This T cell receptor beta chain was recovered during a study of neoadjuvant nivolumab and ipilimumab in lung cancer. This CDR3 has 14 amino acids. CDR1 and CDR2 from the germline V gene are GTSNPN and SVGIG (reference sequence). Trimming left V 2 bases short and J 8 bases short, with 18 bases between. Only in-frame clones appear in the TCRdb table, and some are missing; sequencing was by immunoSEQ multiplex PCR. The data contain some 28,000 clones, 83% of them singletons. The V and J genes are TRBV30 and TRBJ1-2, with D possibly matching TRBD1 (5 bases). This clonotype originated in an adult with non-small cell lung cancer. The input for sequencing was tumor tissue, taken after neoadjuvant nivolumab, alone or with ipilimumab, at or shortly before surgery. In DNA form, the CDR3 reads TGTGCCTGGAGTACAACCCTCGGGACCCTCGGCTACACCTTC. This codes for CAWSTTLGTLGYTF. Variable domain in full (rest from reference TRBV30 and TRBJ1-2): SQTIHQWPATLVQPVGSPLSLECTVEGTSNPNLYWYRQAAGRGLQLLFYSVGIGQISSEVPQNLSASRPQDRQFILSSKKLLLSDSGFYLCAWSTTLGTLGYTFGSGTRLTVV.